This TCR beta chain derives from a study of CD8 T cells in ankylosing spondylitis. CDR1 and CDR2 (germline): SGHRS, YFSETQ. The CDR3 is made up of 16 amino acids. V lost 0 bases, J lost 0 bases, and 9 bases lay in between. This clonotype was counted only a few times. Its antigen is still unknown. TCRdb passed the 5' RACE reads through MiXCR, listing each CDR3 protein once. Of around 280,000 distinct CDR3 sequences listed, about 19% are singletons. Whole-study results and caveats: Clones linked to disease, bearing a CD8+ phenotype, were relatively rare in peripheral blood. Disease-linked clones reportedly showed significant enrichment in matched ankylosing spondylitis synovial fluid.

This TCR derives from a male donor with ankylosing spondylitis or in good health (not recorded which). This chain links TRBV5-1 with TRBJ1-4; D ambiguous. The sequenced sample was blood, either unsorted or a sorted T cell fraction (not recorded which). The CDR3 protein is CASSLAFPATNEKLFF. As DNA, the CDR3 is TGCGCCAGCAGCTTGGCCTTTCCCGCAACTAATGAAAAACTGTTTTTT.